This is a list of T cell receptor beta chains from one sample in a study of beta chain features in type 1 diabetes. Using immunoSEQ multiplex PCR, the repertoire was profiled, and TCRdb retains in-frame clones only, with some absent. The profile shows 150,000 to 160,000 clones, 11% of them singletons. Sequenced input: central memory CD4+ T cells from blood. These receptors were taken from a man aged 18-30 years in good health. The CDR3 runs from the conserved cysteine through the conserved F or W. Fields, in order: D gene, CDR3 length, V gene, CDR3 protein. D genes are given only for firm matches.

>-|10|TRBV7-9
CASDEETQYF
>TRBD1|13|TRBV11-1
CASGTGSSYEQYF
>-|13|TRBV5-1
CASSPSGNTEAFF
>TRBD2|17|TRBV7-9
CASSLYRLAGEGETQYF
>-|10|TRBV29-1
CSAGIEKLFF
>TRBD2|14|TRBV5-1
CASSLSGSDETQYF
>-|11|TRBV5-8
CASRNQGEQFF
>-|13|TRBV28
CASTREQGSGAFF
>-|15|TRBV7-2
CASSLAGHFTDTQYF
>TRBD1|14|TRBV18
CASSVTGGPYEQYF
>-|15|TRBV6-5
CASSYWTHFWKTQYF
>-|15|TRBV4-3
CASSQGGPGIGLLTF
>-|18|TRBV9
CASSVVGGGSGAYNEQFF
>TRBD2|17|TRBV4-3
CASSQEPGSGTSGIQYF
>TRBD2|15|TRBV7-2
CASSLLLAGGKTQYF
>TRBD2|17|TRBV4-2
CASSQLAGGSGTDTQYF
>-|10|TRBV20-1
CSARPGRTFF
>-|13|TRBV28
CASSLRPREKLFF
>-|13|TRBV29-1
CSAGRDQYAAQYF
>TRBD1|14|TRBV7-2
CASRFGQGVTEAFF
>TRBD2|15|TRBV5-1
CASSSGTSGTGELFF
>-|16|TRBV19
CASSFLEAGRHNEQFF
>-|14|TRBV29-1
CSVEKGPPVLGQYF
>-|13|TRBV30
CAFGTNSNQPQHF
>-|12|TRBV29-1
CSAVTDGNTIYF
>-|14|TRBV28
CASSLGTAKNIQYF
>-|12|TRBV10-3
CAIRSQGYEQYF
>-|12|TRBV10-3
CAISDTGYEAFF
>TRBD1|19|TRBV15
CATSRDIGTGASGGRGYTF
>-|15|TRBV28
CASSFWGLTYNEQFF
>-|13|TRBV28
CASSRDSTDTQYF
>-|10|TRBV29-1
CSVGDSGYTF
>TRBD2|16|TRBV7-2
CASSLGMAGGYIEQFF
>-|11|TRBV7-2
CASSSGHIQYF
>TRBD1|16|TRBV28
CASRERQGPTREKLFF
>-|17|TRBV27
CASSFLDPLTILGELFF
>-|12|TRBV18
CASSPSERRQFF
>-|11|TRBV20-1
CSATSNQPQHF
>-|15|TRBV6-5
CASSYSSRKTGELFF
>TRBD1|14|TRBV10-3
CAITGQGNTGELFF
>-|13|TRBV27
CASSLSGWETQYF
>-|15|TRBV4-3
CASSQDSLAAYEQYF
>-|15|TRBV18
CASSLQGYSNQPQHF
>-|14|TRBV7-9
CASSLDASKNIQYF
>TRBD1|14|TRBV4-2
CASSRQGGNQPQHF
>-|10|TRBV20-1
CSATYYGYTF
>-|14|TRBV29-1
CSVELNRESYGYTF
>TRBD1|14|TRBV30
CAWSRDRGYNEQFF
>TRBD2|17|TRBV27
CASSYGKRERPVNEQYF
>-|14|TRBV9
CASSADSQNSPLHF
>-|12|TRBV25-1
CASSEAHYEQYF
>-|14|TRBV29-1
CSVGVGSSTDTQYF
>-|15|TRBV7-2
CASRTNGGFTGELFF
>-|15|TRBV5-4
CASSLDRINTDTQYF